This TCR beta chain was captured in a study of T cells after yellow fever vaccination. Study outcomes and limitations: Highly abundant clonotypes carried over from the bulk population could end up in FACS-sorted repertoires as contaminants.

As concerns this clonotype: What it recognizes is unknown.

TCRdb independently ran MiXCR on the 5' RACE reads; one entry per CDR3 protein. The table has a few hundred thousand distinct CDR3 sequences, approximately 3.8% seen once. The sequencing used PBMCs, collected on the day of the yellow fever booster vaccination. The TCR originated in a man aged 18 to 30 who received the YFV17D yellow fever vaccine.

CDR3 sequence reads: CASSQDGRGVEQYF. The CDR3 DNA sequence: TGCGCCAGCAGCCAAGATGGAAGGGGGGTCGAGCAGTACTTC. V is TRBV4-1 and J is TRBJ2-7, with D possibly being TRBD1 or TRBD2 (6 bases each). The CDR3 is made up of 14 amino acids. Trimming took 0 bases from V and 6 from J, leaving 12 bases between them. The germline gives CDR1 MGHRA, CDR2 YSYEKL.